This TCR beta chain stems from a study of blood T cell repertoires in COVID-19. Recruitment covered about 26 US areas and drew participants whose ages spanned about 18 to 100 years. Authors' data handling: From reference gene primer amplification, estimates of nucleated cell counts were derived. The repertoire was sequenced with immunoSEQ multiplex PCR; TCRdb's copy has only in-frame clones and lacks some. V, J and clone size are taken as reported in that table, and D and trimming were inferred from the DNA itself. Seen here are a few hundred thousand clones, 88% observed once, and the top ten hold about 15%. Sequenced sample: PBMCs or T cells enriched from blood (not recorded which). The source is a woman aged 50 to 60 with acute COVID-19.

The CDR3 spells CASSARQGARNEQYF. The DNA for the CDR3 is TGTGCCAGCAGCGCGAGACAGGGGGCGCGGAACGAGCAGTACTTC. V is TRBV7-9 and J is TRBJ2-7, with 10 bases that match TRBD1. The CDR3 has 15 amino acids. J was trimmed by 5 bases and V by 5 bases; bases with no gene match: 9. Germline values: CDR1 SEHNR, CDR2 FQNEAQ (reference sequence).